These T cell receptor beta chains were read from a single sample in a study of blood T cell repertoires in COVID-19. Profiling relied on immunoSEQ multiplex PCR, and the TCRdb table lists in-frame clones only, not all of them. The profile covers hundreds of thousands of clones, with roughly 89% appearing a single time and over 1.1% taken by the ten largest. Sequencing was done on a sample of peripheral blood. The receptors here all came from a woman in her 30s with active or convalescent COVID-19. Both conserved end residues are part of each CDR3. The D gene is left open where the match is weak. The size entry is marked missing in some rows and otherwise reads once, few, many or a size class.

TRBV6-5,.,.,TRBJ2-1,TGTGCCAGCAGTTTAGGAGGGGGCTTTTTAAATGAGCAGTTCTTC,CASSLGGGFLNEQFF
TRBV19,.,once,TRBJ1-1,TGTGCCAGTAGTTTCACACCCTTGGCTACTGAAGCTTTCTTT,CASSFTPLATEAFF
TRBV7-9,TRBD2,.,TRBJ2-3,TGTGCCAGCAGACTAGGGGGGACTAGCGGGAGAGTAACAGATACGCAGTATTTT,CASRLGGTSGRVTDTQYF
TRBV5-4,.,.,TRBJ2-5,TGTGCCAGCAGCTCCGACTCTCGGGAGACCCAGTACTTC,CASSSDSRETQYF
TRBV9,.,.,TRBJ1-1,TGTGCCAGCAGCGTAGGGTCAGGGGTGGACACTGAAGCTTTCTTT,CASSVGSGVDTEAFF
TRBV7-2,TRBD1,few,TRBJ1-2,TGTGCCAGCAGCCGTCCCGGGACAGGGTTTAATGGCTACACCTTC,CASSRPGTGFNGYTF
TRBV4-1,TRBD2,.,TRBJ2-7,TGCGCCAGCAGCCAGTGGAGGACTAGCGAATCCTACGAGCAGTACTTC,CASSQWRTSESYEQYF
TRBV10-3,TRBD2,.,TRBJ2-1,TGTGCCATCAGTGAGGGCCTAGCGGTTGGTAATGAGCAGTTCTTC,CAISEGLAVGNEQFF
TRBV6-1,TRBD1,.,TRBJ1-4,TGTGCCAGCAGTGGCCGGACAGGCCCCGGTCGGGAAAAACTGTTTTTT,CASSGRTGPGREKLFF
TRBV10-3,TRBD1,few,TRBJ1-2,TGTGCCATCAGTGGACAGGGCGGCTACACCTTC,CAISGQGGYTF
TRBV5-8,TRBD2,once,TRBJ2-1,TGTGCCAGCAGCCTGGGACTAGGATCGACCGATGAGCAGTTCTTC,CASSLGLGSTDEQFF
TRBV5-6,.,once,TRBJ2-5,TGTGCCAGCAGCTTGACGCGGACTTACCAAGAGACCCAGTACTTC,CASSLTRTYQETQYF
TRBV6-5,.,.,TRBJ1-4,TGTGCCAGCAGTCGGACAGCAACTAATGAAAAACTGTTTTTT,CASSRTATNEKLFF
TRBV6-1,TRBD1,few,TRBJ1-2,TGTGCCAGCAGTGGAGTGGGGACAGAATCTAACTATGGCTACACCTTC,CASSGVGTESNYGYTF
TRBV6-5,.,few,TRBJ1-6,TGTGCCAGCAGGGATACAAGGGGGTTGGTTTCACCCCTCCACTTT,CASRDTRGLVSPLHF
TRBV19,TRBD1,.,TRBJ1-1,TGTGCCAGTAGTAGAGCCGACAGGGATGGGACTGAAGCTTTCTTT,CASSRADRDGTEAFF
TRBV5-6,TRBD1,.,TRBJ1-5,TGTGCCAGCAGCTTGGCCGGGACAGGAACCCGTCAGCCCCAGCATTTT,CASSLAGTGTRQPQHF
TRBV5-1,.,.,TRBJ1-5,TGCGCCAACCGGGTAGGTCGTGGCAATCAGCCCCAGCATTTT,CANRVGRGNQPQHF
TRBV6-2/TRBV6-3,.,.,TRBJ2-5,TGTGCCAGCAGTCGAGGACTCAATAATCAAGAGACCCAGTACTTC,CASSRGLNNQETQYF
TRBV5-5,TRBD1,.,TRBJ2-1,TGTGCCAGCAGCTGGGGCGGAGGACAGGGGGCGCGAAATGAGCAGTTCTTC,CASSWGGGQGARNEQFF
TRBV30,.,.,TRBJ2-3,TGTGCCTGGAGTGCAGGGCTTGGGTCAGATACGCAGTATTTT,CAWSAGLGSDTQYF
TRBV6-6,TRBD1,.,TRBJ1-2,TGTGCCAGCAGGCGACAGGGGAACTCGAACTATGGCTACACCTTC,CASRRQGNSNYGYTF
TRBV6-5,.,.,TRBJ2-1,TGTGCCAGCAGTTACATGTCCCTACGAGATGAGCAGTTCTTC,CASSYMSLRDEQFF
TRBV4-1,TRBD2,once,TRBJ2-2,TGCGCCAGCAGCCAAATGACTAGCGGCAACACCGGGGAGCTGTTTTTT,CASSQMTSGNTGELFF
TRBV7-8,TRBD2,.,TRBJ2-3,TGTGCCAGCAGCTTAGTGGGACTAGCGGGGGGGTGGCCGTATTTT,CASSLVGLAGGWPYF
TRBV19,.,.,TRBJ1-2,TGTGCCAGTCTGCCGGGGGGAGGCAACTATGGCTACACCTTC,CASLPGGGNYGYTF
TRBV5-1,.,.,TRBJ1-2,TGCGCCAGCAGCTTGGCCGGGGGGGTTAACTATGGCTACACCTTC,CASSLAGGVNYGYTF
TRBV12-3/TRBV12-4,TRBD1,.,TRBJ2-1,TGTGCCAGCAGGTACACAGGGGATGAGCAGTTCTTC,CASRYTGDEQFF
TRBV9,TRBD1,.,TRBJ2-5,TGTGCCAGCAGTGGTCGACAGGGGGAAGAGACCCAGTACTTC,CASSGRQGEETQYF
TRBV7-8,.,.,TRBJ2-7,TGTGCCAGCAGCTATAACAGGCCTAGCGCCTACGAGCAGTACTTC,CASSYNRPSAYEQYF
TRBV5-5,.,once,TRBJ2-7,TGTGCCAGCATCCCTTGGGGGGGCATGCGTGACGAGCAGTACTTC,CASIPWGGMRDEQYF
TRBV24-1,.,.,TRBJ2-3,TGTGCCACCAGCGGACACCGACCCACAGATACGCAGTATTTT,CATSGHRPTDTQYF
TRBV4-1,TRBD1,.,TRBJ2-1,TGCGCCAGCAGCCAAGGGACAGGGGGCAATGAGCAGTTCTTC,CASSQGTGGNEQFF
TRBV2,.,.,TRBJ1-1,TGTGCCAGCCAGACCGGGGAGGCCACTGAAGCTTTCTTT,CASQTGEATEAFF
TRBV29-1,.,.,TRBJ2-1,TGCAGCGTTGAACAAGACTCCCCCTCCTACAATGAGCAGTTCTTC,CSVEQDSPSYNEQFF
TRBV7-2,.,.,TRBJ2-2,TGTGCCAGCAGCTTATCAGGGAACACCGGGGAGCTGTTTTTT,CASSLSGNTGELFF
TRBV4-1,.,.,TRBJ1-2,TGCGCCAGCAGCCCCGGGGCACAGACGGGAGGTGGCTACACCTTC,CASSPGAQTGGGYTF
TRBV5-4,.,.,TRBJ2-2,TGTGCCAGCTCATCCTCGAACAGGGAGGGTCCCGGGGAGCTGTTTTTT,CASSSSNREGPGELFF
TRBV19,.,.,TRBJ2-5,TGTGCCAGTAGTGTACAGGGTTTTGCTGAGACCCAGTACTTC,CASSVQGFAETQYF
TRBV5-4,.,once,TRBJ2-1,TGTGCCAGCAGCCAGGAGGGTCTGAATGAGCAGTTCTTC,CASSQEGLNEQFF
TRBV6-4,.,.,TRBJ2-7,TGTGCCAGCAGTGATAGACTCGGCTCCTACGAGCAGTACTTC,CASSDRLGSYEQYF
TRBV6-7,.,.,TRBJ1-5,TGTGCCAGCAGTTACTACAGGGTTAAGAGCAATCAGCCCCAGCATTTT,CASSYYRVKSNQPQHF
TRBV4-1,TRBD2,once,TRBJ2-1,TGCGCCAGCAGCCAAGGTCTCAGCGGGGGCAATGAGCAGTTCTTC,CASSQGLSGGNEQFF
TRBV4-1,.,.,TRBJ2-2,TGCGCCAGCAGCCAAGTGGACAGGAACACCGGGGAGCTGTTTTTT,CASSQVDRNTGELFF
TRBV19,TRBD2,.,TRBJ2-7,TGTGCCAGTAGTATACTAGCGGGATACTACGAGCAGTACTTC,CASSILAGYYEQYF
TRBV19,.,.,TRBJ1-5,TGTGCCAGTAGTTCTGCGGGGAACAATCAGCCCCAGCATTTT,CASSSAGNNQPQHF
TRBV4-1,.,.,TRBJ2-2,TGCGCCAGCAGCCAACAGGGTTACACCGGGGAGCTGTTTTTT,CASSQQGYTGELFF
TRBV6-5,TRBD1,.,TRBJ2-5,TGTGCCAGCAGTTACAGCGGACAGGGAGGAGAGACCCAGTACTTC,CASSYSGQGGETQYF
TRBV6-1,TRBD2,.,TRBJ2-5,TGTGCCAGCAGTGAAGGACTAGCGGGGGAAGAGACCCAGTACTTC,CASSEGLAGEETQYF
TRBV6-5,.,.,TRBJ2-5,TGTGCCAGCAGTTTAGGGGGGGAACGAGAGACCCAGTACTTC,CASSLGGERETQYF
TRBV5-1,TRBD2,.,TRBJ2-7,TGCGCCAGCAGCTCTGGACTAGCGGGAAACTACGAGCAGTACTTC,CASSSGLAGNYEQYF
TRBV6-1,TRBD1,.,TRBJ1-6,TGTGCCAGCAGTGACAGGGGGTCGGGGCCTTCATCACCCCTCCACTTT,CASSDRGSGPSSPLHF
TRBV27,TRBD1,.,TRBJ2-5,TGTGCCAGCAGCGGGACAGGGTCAGTGTTTTTAGAGACCCAGTACTTC,CASSGTGSVFLETQYF